One sample yielded the 25 T cell receptor beta chains listed below, sequenced in a study of T-cell memory formation after mild COVID-19. TCRdb re-called the 5' RACE reads through MiXCR, storing one row per CDR3 protein. The sample consists of 350,000 to 450,000 distinct CDR3 sequences, 20% of them appearing once. Source material: PBMCs or a T cell subset sorted from them (not recorded which). These receptors all come from an adult woman who had mild COVID-19 (a few samples of this study predate the infection). Cell type and time point are not known.

The rearrangement links TRBV2 to TRBJ2-5; 9 positions match TRBD2. The junction had 11 bases not matched to a gene; V was cut back by 1 base and J by 5 bases. CDR3 size: 17 residues. Germline V CDR1 and CDR2: SNHLY, FYNNEI. The DNA of the CDR3 is TGTGCCAGCAGTGAAGAAGCTGGGCTAGCGGGGATGGAGACCCAGTACTTC. Its translation: CASSEEAGLAGMETQYF.

This clonotype has just a few counts. V and J are TRBV15 and TRBJ2-1; D uncertain. This CDR3 is 13 amino acids long. Trimming took 3 bases from V and 3 from J, leaving 6 bases between them. Germline loops: CDR1 LNHNV, CDR2 YYDKDF (reference sequence). The CDR3 region has the DNA TGTGCCACCAGCAGTTCAGTCTACAATGAGCAGTTCTTC. Protein sequence: CATSSSVYNEQFF.

The V and J genes are TRBV4-1 and TRBJ2-1; weak D call: TRBD1 (5 bases). Per germline, CDR1 MGHRA and CDR2 YSYEKL. The CDR3 spans 15 residues. The ends were cut back, 0 bases at V and 4 bases at J, with 10 bases in the middle. The CDR3 here is CASSQDKAGYNEQFF. CDR3 sequence (DNA): TGCGCCAGCAGCCAAGATAAGGCAGGGTACAATGAGCAGTTCTTC.

This clonotype has only a few counts. The rearrangement links TRBV11-2 to TRBJ2-5; the match to TRBD2 covers 16 bases. CDR3 length equals 16 residues. The V segment lost 3 bases and the J segment 6 bases; nucleotides outside the gene matches: 4. Germline V gene lookup returns CDR1 SGHAT and CDR2 FQNNGV. CDR3 in DNA: TGTGCCAGCAGCTTGGGACTAGCGGGAGGGCGGCAGACCCAGTACTTC. Residues: CASSLGLAGGRQTQYF.

The chain is built from TRBV3-1 and TRBJ2-7; 11 nucleotides line up with TRBD1. This CDR3 has 18 residues. In germline, CDR1 is LGHDT, CDR2 YNNKEL (reference sequence). V shed 4 bases, J shed 4 bases, and the junction held 15 bases outside the gene matches. This CDR3 reads CASSPGFRTGTGGYEQYF. The DNA of the CDR3 is TGTGCCAGCAGCCCAGGATTTAGGACCGGGACAGGGGGATACGAGCAGTACTTC.

This clonotype showed up many times. The chain has TRBV5-6 and TRBJ1-2, with D unresolved. Looked up from germline, CDR1 is SGHDT and CDR2 is YYEEEE. Deletions cut 0 bases from V and 2 bases from J, with 8 bases between. The CDR3 runs to 14 residues. This CDR3 reads CASSLGEWNYGYTF. CDR3 sequence (DNA): TGTGCCAGCAGCTTGGGAGAGTGGAACTATGGCTACACCTTC.

The V gene is TRBV20-1, the J gene TRBJ1-1, with D perhaps matching TRBD1 (6 bases). The CDR3 covers 13 residues. Germline V gene data show CDR1 as DFQATT and CDR2 as SNEGSKA (reference sequence). With 6 bases removed from V and 0 bases from J, the gap between germline ends came to 11 bases. CDR3 nucleotide sequence: TGCAGTGCAATCGGACAGCTGAACACTGAAGCTTTCTTT. This encodes CSAIGQLNTEAFF.

J is TRBJ2-3 and V is TRBV20-1; D is ambiguous. The CDR3 consists of 13 residues. V lost 1 base and J 5 bases, leaving 10 bases between the germline ends. Germline assignment: CDR1 DFQATT and CDR2 SNEGSKA (reference sequence). CDR3 DNA: TGCAGTGCTAGAGTGGTCGATAAAGATACGCAGTATTTT. As protein: CSARVVDKDTQYF.

The chain couples TRBV6-5 to TRBJ2-7; TRBD1 agrees at 7 bases. The CDR3 is made up of 14 amino acids. Germline V lookup: CDR1 MNHEY, CDR2 SVGAGI. V lost 4 bases and J lost 3; bases outside the gene matches: 6. The CDR3 is CASSSGGMVYEQYF. The CDR3 DNA sequence: TGTGCCAGCAGTTCAGGGGGAATGGTCTACGAGCAGTACTTC.

This clonotype occurred a few times. The V gene is TRBV5-6, the J gene TRBJ1-6, with D possibly being TRBD1 (6 bases). Looked up from germline, CDR1 is SGHDT and CDR2 is YYEEEE. V was shortened by 3 bases and J by 3 bases, with 16 bases between the two germline ends. The CDR3 length is 17 residues. CDR3 coding DNA: TGTGCCAGCAGCTCCAGGGGCCCGAGCTTCTATAATTCACCCCTCCACTTT. Residues: CASSSRGPSFYNSPLHF. Full variable domain (missing parts from reference TRBV5-6 and TRBJ1-6): DAGVTQSPTHLIKTRGQQVTLRCSPKSGHDTVSWYQQALGQGPQFIFQYYEEEERQRGNFPDRFSGHQFPNYSSELNVNALLLGDSALYLCASSSRGPSFYNSPLHFGNGTRLTVT.

The rearrangement links TRBV6-5 to TRBJ1-2; tentatively, D is TRBD1 (6 bases). The V and J ends lost 2 bases and 4 bases respectively, with 14 bases between them. The CDR3 is 15 residues long. CDR1 and CDR2 from the germline V gene are MNHEY and SVGAGI. CDR3 DNA sequence: TGTGCCAGCAGTTACGCGGGGGGCGCATCCTATGGCTACACCTTC. It is translated as CASSYAGGASYGYTF.

Here the CDR3 DNA reads TGTGCCAGCAGCCAAATTCGACGGAGACACTCTGGGGCCAACGTCCTGACTTTC. Translation gives CASSQIRRRHSGANVLTF. J is TRBJ2-6 and V is TRBV3-2. TRBV3-2 represents a pseudogene. The CDR3 covers 18 residues.

This clonotype was seen more than once but under ten times. Mismatch with germline at one junction end may stem from a read error. The chain carries TRBV3-1 and TRBJ2-5; 8 nucleotides agree with TRBD1. The CDR3 covers 12 residues. Germline values: CDR1 LGHDT, CDR2 YNNKEL (reference sequence). The CDR3 spells CASSRVPGQVNF. CDR3 DNA sequence: TGTGCCAGCAGCCGAGTGCCGGGACAGGTCAACTTC.

This clonotype has ten or more counts. This chain connects TRBV7-3 to TRBJ2-2; D gene uncertain. Germline CDR1 reads SGHTA; CDR2 reads FQGTGA. There are 12 residues in the CDR3. Trimming left V 3 bases short and J 5 bases short, with 4 bases between. The CDR3 DNA reads as TGTGCCAGCAGCTTGCTAACCGGGGAGCTGTTTTTT. It yields the protein CASSLLTGELFF.

This clonotype was counted between two and nine times. This chain connects TRBV10-3 to TRBJ1-1; D is ambiguous. The CDR3 is 13 amino acids. V was pared by 6 bases and J by 1 base, with 9 bases between. Germline CDR1 and CDR2: ENHRY and SYGVKD. The CDR3 DNA reads TGTGCCATCAGGTTACAGCAGAACACTGAAGCTTTCTTT. This translates into CAIRLQQNTEAFF.

The CDR3 DNA follows: TGTGCCAGCAGATCTAGCGTGGACAATGAGCAGTTCTTC. It specifies CASRSSVDNEQFF. The chain is built from TRBV7-2 and TRBJ2-1; TRBD2 is a possible D gene (6 bases). Per the germline V gene, CDR1 is SGHTA and CDR2 is FQGNSA. CDR3 length: 13 residues. Trimming removed 6 bases from V and 5 bases from J, with 11 bases in between.

In its sample, this clonotype was seen a few times. The chain has TRBV28 and TRBJ1-2, with D maybe TRBD1 (5 bases). Deletions cut 5 bases from V and 2 bases from J, with 18 bases between. CDR1 and CDR2 (germline): MDHEN, SYDVKM. The CDR3 extends over 16 amino acids. The CDR3 DNA is TGTGCCAGCAGTGGGCAGGGTAAGGGAGAAAACTATGGCTACACCTTC. Its protein product is CASSGQGKGENYGYTF.

This clonotype was seen at least ten times. The chain employs TRBV5-5 and TRBJ2-7; TRBD2 matches at 7 bases. The CDR3 loop spans 14 amino acids. Losses at the gene ends were 4 bases for V and 3 bases for J; bases not matched to a gene: 7. The germline V gene has CDR1 SGHKS and CDR2 YYEKEE (reference sequence). As DNA, the CDR3 is TGTGCCAGCAGCCGCCAGGGCGGGAGCTACGAGCAGTACTTC. It encodes CASSRQGGSYEQYF. The whole variable domain, remainder taken from reference TRBV5-5 and TRBJ2-7, is DAGVTQSPTHLIKTRGQQVTLRCSPISGHKSVSWYQQVLGQGPQFIFQYYEKEERGRGNFPDRFSARQFPNYSSELNVNALLLGDSALYLCASSRQGGSYEQYFGPGTRLTVT.

This clonotype was detected only a few times. The chain couples TRBV6-6 to TRBJ2-7, with 10 bases that match TRBD2. Trimming at V came to 4 bases and at J to 3 bases, leaving 3 bases not matched to a gene. Germline CDR1 reads MNHNY; CDR2 reads SVGAGI (reference sequence). CDR3 length: 14 amino acids. The CDR3 nucleotides are TGTGCCAGCAGTTCTAGCGGGAGATTCTACGAGCAGTACTTC. Protein product: CASSSSGRFYEQYF.

This clonotype has only a few counts. This sequence joins TRBV18 and TRBJ2-7; maybe TRBD2 (6 bases). The germline V and J ends were trimmed by 3 bases and 0 bases, with 12 bases remaining between them. The CDR3 is 15 amino acids. Germline V lookup: CDR1 KGHSH, CDR2 LQKENI. In DNA form, the CDR3 reads TGTGCCAGCTCACCCCCTAGCGTGAGCTCCTACGAGCAGTACTTC. Amino acids: CASSPPSVSSYEQYF.

The chain joins TRBV7-2 to TRBJ2-7, with 10 nucleotides matching TRBD2. Germline V gives CDR1 SGHTA, CDR2 FQGNSA. Trimming removed 4 bases from V and 4 bases from J; junction bases left unmatched: 7. This CDR3 comprises 15 residues. In DNA form, the CDR3 reads TGTGCCAGCAGCTCGCAGCGGGGGGGCCCTTACGAGCAGTACTTC. It specifies CASSSQRGGPYEQYF.

The J gene is TRBJ1-4, the V gene TRBV18; D is perhaps TRBD1 (6 bases). V was cut by 6 bases and J by 7 bases, with 18 bases left in between. This CDR3 has 15 residues. Germline CDR1 is KGHSH and CDR2 is LQKENI. In DNA form, the CDR3 reads TGTGCCAGCTCTTCTACAGGGCAGTCCGGTGAAAAACTGTTTTTT. This translates into CASSSTGQSGEKLFF.

This clonotype was observed many times. The chain employs TRBV7-9 and TRBJ1-2; TRBD1 aligns across 9 bases. With V trimmed by 5 bases and J by 4 bases, 5 bases remained unmatched. The CDR3 is 14 residues long. Germline V gene sequence: CDR1 SEHNR, CDR2 FQNEAQ (reference sequence). The chain's CDR3 is CASSRQGESYGYTF. The CDR3 DNA reads as TGTGCCAGCAGCAGACAGGGGGAAAGCTATGGCTACACCTTC.

This rearrangement joins TRBV6-1 to TRBJ1-1; D is ambiguous. The CDR3 extends over 14 amino acids. Trimming took 2 bases from V and 7 from J, leaving 14 bases between them. Germline V lookup: CDR1 MNHNS, CDR2 SASEGT. The CDR3 reads CASSEWRGWGEAFF. In DNA form, the CDR3 reads TGTGCCAGCAGTGAATGGCGGGGTTGGGGTGAAGCTTTCTTT.

There are a few counts of this clonotype. This chain uses TRBV24-1 with TRBJ2-2; 8 bases are a match to TRBD1. Losses at the gene ends were 4 bases for V and 3 bases for J; bases not matched to a gene: 0. The CDR3 contains 14 residues. The germline gives CDR1 KGHDR, CDR2 SFDVKD. The DNA for the CDR3 is TGTGCCACCAGTGAGACAGGGGACACCGGGGAGCTGTTTTTT. This sequence encodes CATSETGDTGELFF.